What follows is one T cell receptor (beta chain) and its context. These data come from a study of cytomegalovirus exposure and HLA in healthy donors. Study summary: The 90 to 150 validation repertoires were produced on the same platform as the 650 to 800 repertoires of the first cohort. This was reported in a later analysis.

The protocol was immunoSEQ multiplex PCR, while the TCRdb copy is restricted to in-frame clones and leaves out a portion. The sample includes hundreds of thousands of clones, around 86% of them seen just once. Germline V CDR1 and CDR2: SGHAT, FQDESV (reference sequence). The CDR3 consists of 14 residues. Trimming cost V 5 bases and J 2 bases, with 13 bases left between them. This receptor was identified in a woman younger than 30 in good health and CMV-seronegative. The material sequenced was PBMCs. The chain recombines TRBV11-1 with TRBJ2-7; no firm D call. CDR3 DNA sequence: TGTGCCAGCAGCCCCCGCGTCGCGCCCTACGAGCAGTACTTC. Translating it yields CASSPRVAPYEQYF.